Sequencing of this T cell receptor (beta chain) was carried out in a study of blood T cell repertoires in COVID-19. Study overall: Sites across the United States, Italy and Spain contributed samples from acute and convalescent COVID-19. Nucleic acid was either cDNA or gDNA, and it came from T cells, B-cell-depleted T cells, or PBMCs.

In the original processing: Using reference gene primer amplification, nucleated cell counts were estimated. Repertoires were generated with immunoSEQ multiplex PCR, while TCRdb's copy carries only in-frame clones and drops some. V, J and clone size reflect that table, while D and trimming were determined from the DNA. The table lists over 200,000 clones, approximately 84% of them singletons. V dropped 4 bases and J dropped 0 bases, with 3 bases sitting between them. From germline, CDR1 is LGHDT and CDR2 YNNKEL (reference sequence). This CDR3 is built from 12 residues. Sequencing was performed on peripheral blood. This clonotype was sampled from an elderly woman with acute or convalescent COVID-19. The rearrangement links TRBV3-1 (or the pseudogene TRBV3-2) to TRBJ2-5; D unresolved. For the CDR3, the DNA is TGTGCCAGCAGCCTCGACCAAGAGACCCAGTACTTC. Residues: CASSLDQETQYF.